Listed below are T cell receptor beta chains from one sample, sequenced in a study of blood T cell repertoires in COVID-19. Generated by immunoSEQ multiplex PCR, the TCRdb table keeps only in-frame clones and is missing some. This table has about 150,000 clones, about 87% appearing once. Input material: peripheral blood. Every receptor here comes from a middle-aged man with active COVID-19. Both conserved end residues are part of each CDR3. The order of the fields is CDR3 protein, V gene, CDR3 length, clone size. Clone size, where shown, is once, few, many, or a class for clones that have expanded.

CDR3 protein: CSVEISGDETQYF
V gene: TRBV29-1
CDR3 length: 13
clone size: NA

CDR3 protein: CASSQRDSGGFGNTIYF
V gene: TRBV4-1
CDR3 length: 17
clone size: few

CDR3 protein: CASSLDRVSGELFF
V gene: TRBV7-2
CDR3 length: 14
clone size: NA

CDR3 protein: CASSLPDSPLHF
V gene: TRBV28
CDR3 length: 12
clone size: NA

CDR3 protein: CASSQGGTNTEAFF
V gene: TRBV5-6
CDR3 length: 14
clone size: NA

CDR3 protein: CASSQSEGGVRTQETQYF
V gene: TRBV4-1
CDR3 length: 18
clone size: NA

CDR3 protein: CATSDPRGNRGDEQYF
V gene: TRBV24-1
CDR3 length: 16
clone size: NA

CDR3 protein: CASSPGATGDTEAFF
V gene: TRBV18
CDR3 length: 15
clone size: NA

CDR3 protein: CASSKGAETQYF
V gene: TRBV5-4
CDR3 length: 12
clone size: NA

CDR3 protein: CASSDRGGYGYTF
V gene: TRBV6-5
CDR3 length: 13
clone size: NA

CDR3 protein: CASSLTGTASYEQYF
V gene: TRBV7-2
CDR3 length: 15
clone size: NA

CDR3 protein: CASSFTLAGQVDTQYF
V gene: TRBV7-2
CDR3 length: 16
clone size: NA

CDR3 protein: CASSLAGTAHQPQHF
V gene: TRBV7-8
CDR3 length: 15
clone size: once

CDR3 protein: CAISPGQGLGEYF
V gene: TRBV10-3
CDR3 length: 13
clone size: NA

CDR3 protein: CASSSDSYGYTF
V gene: TRBV5-4
CDR3 length: 12
clone size: many

CDR3 protein: CATSRDLTWEQYF
V gene: TRBV15
CDR3 length: 13
clone size: NA

CDR3 protein: CASSLGSYAADTQYF
V gene: TRBV5-1
CDR3 length: 15
clone size: NA

CDR3 protein: CASSPWTSGSQETQYF
V gene: TRBV3-1/TRBV3-2
CDR3 length: 16
clone size: NA

CDR3 protein: CASSYSRQLYTEAFF
V gene: TRBV6-5
CDR3 length: 15
clone size: NA

CDR3 protein: CASSQGQLNTEAFF
V gene: TRBV3-1/TRBV3-2
CDR3 length: 14
clone size: NA

CDR3 protein: CSVATGENQPQHF
V gene: TRBV29-1
CDR3 length: 13
clone size: NA

CDR3 protein: CASALSGTPKETQYF
V gene: TRBV5-1
CDR3 length: 15
clone size: NA

CDR3 protein: CASSLRGYTEAFF
V gene: TRBV6-2/TRBV6-3
CDR3 length: 13
clone size: few

CDR3 protein: CASSHRAGSEQYF
V gene: TRBV4-1
CDR3 length: 13
clone size: once

CDR3 protein: CSARSGHEQFF
V gene: TRBV20-1
CDR3 length: 11
clone size: NA

CDR3 protein: CATKGDVGANVLTF
V gene: TRBV19
CDR3 length: 14
clone size: NA

CDR3 protein: CASSFKPSSYNEQFF
V gene: TRBV11-2
CDR3 length: 15
clone size: few

CDR3 protein: CASSGWDRSYNEQFF
V gene: TRBV14
CDR3 length: 15
clone size: NA

CDR3 protein: CASSLQGETQYF
V gene: TRBV6-2/TRBV6-3
CDR3 length: 12
clone size: once

CDR3 protein: CASSLRVTGELFF
V gene: TRBV9
CDR3 length: 13
clone size: NA

CDR3 protein: CATSKDRVEWEQYF
V gene: TRBV15
CDR3 length: 14
clone size: NA

CDR3 protein: CASSLASSGTGPDTQYF
V gene: TRBV7-2
CDR3 length: 17
clone size: NA

CDR3 protein: CASSFEYNEQFF
V gene: TRBV5-6
CDR3 length: 12
clone size: NA

CDR3 protein: CASSVRTRQNEQFF
V gene: TRBV9
CDR3 length: 14
clone size: NA

CDR3 protein: CASSVNAGGGETQYF
V gene: TRBV9
CDR3 length: 15
clone size: NA

CDR3 protein: CSVDQGYGFKQYF
V gene: TRBV29-1
CDR3 length: 13
clone size: NA

CDR3 protein: CASSLDYRGRVNTEAFF
V gene: TRBV7-2
CDR3 length: 17
clone size: NA

CDR3 protein: CASSQGLLAGVSYNEQFF
V gene: TRBV3-1/TRBV3-2
CDR3 length: 18
clone size: once

CDR3 protein: CASSSSGGTDYGYTF
V gene: TRBV7-9
CDR3 length: 15
clone size: once

CDR3 protein: CASRTPGRGGALDTEAFF
V gene: TRBV2
CDR3 length: 18
clone size: NA

CDR3 protein: CASSNDGGSSGANVLTF
V gene: TRBV21-1
CDR3 length: 17
clone size: NA

CDR3 protein: CASSIGTGGITEAFF
V gene: TRBV9
CDR3 length: 15
clone size: once

CDR3 protein: CASSGLATSTGELFF
V gene: TRBV9
CDR3 length: 15
clone size: NA

CDR3 protein: CASSLALGAEAFF
V gene: TRBV5-1
CDR3 length: 13
clone size: NA

CDR3 protein: CAIGAGTDTQYF
V gene: TRBV10-3
CDR3 length: 12
clone size: NA

CDR3 protein: CSAYSRDEQFF
V gene: TRBV20-1
CDR3 length: 11
clone size: NA

CDR3 protein: CSARGGDRAFF
V gene: TRBV20-1
CDR3 length: 11
clone size: NA

CDR3 protein: CATSRRDRMTDTQYF
V gene: TRBV15
CDR3 length: 15
clone size: NA